This T cell receptor (beta chain) was documented in a study of T cell repertoires in cytomegalovirus infection. The CDR3 covers 15 residues. Germline V lookup: CDR1 SGHRS, CDR2 YFSETQ. Between the trimmed V and J ends, which lost 0 bases and 8 bases, there was a span of 14 bases. A few counts support this clonotype. Its antigen remains unidentified. TCRdb processed the reads anew with MiXCR; each CDR3 protein has one entry. The table shows under 350,000 distinct CDR3 sequences, with 22% occurring only once. The clonotype originates from a human donor in good health (CMV status not recorded). Some clones in this sample may be carry-over from other donors' samples. The J gene is TRBJ1-4, the V gene TRBV5-1; D may be TRBD1 (5 bases). The source material was cultured PBMCs, sampled from culture after CMV antigen stimulation. The DNA for the CDR3 is TGCGCCAGCAGCTTGGAAGGGGACCCGGGGGAAAAACTGTTTTTT. This sequence encodes CASSLEGDPGEKLFF.